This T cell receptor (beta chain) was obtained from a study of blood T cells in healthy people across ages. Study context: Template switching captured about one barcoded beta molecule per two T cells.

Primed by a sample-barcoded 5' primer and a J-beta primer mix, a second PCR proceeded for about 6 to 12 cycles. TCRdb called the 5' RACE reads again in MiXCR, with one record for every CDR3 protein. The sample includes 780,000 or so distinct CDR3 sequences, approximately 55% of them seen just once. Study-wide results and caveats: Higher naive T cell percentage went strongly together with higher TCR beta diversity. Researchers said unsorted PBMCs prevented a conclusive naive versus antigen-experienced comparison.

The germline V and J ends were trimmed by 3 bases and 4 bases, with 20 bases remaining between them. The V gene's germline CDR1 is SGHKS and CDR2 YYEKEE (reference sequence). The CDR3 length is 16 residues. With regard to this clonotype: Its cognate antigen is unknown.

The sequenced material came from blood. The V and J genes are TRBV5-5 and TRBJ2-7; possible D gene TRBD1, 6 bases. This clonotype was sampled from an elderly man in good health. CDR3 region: CASSSDQGPPKYEQYF. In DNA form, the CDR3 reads TGTGCCAGCAGCTCGGACCAGGGGCCTCCAAAATACGAGCAGTACTTC.